What follows are 16 T cell receptor beta chains derived from one specimen sequenced in a study of T cell repertoires in cytomegalovirus infection. These receptors lack a known antigen. MiXCR, run by TCRdb on the reads, gives a single entry per CDR3 protein. Of approximately 770,000 distinct CDR3 sequences in the sample, approximately 32% are singletons; the top ten hold around 13%. Sequenced here: cultured CD8+ T cells from PBMCs, sampled from culture after CMV antigen stimulation. The receptors were gathered from a human donor in good health (CMV status not recorded). Some clones in this sample may be carry-over from other donors' samples.

This clonotype was seen a handful of times. The chain is built from TRBV11-2 and TRBJ1-3; D uncertain. Trimming pared 0 bases from V and 0 bases from J, leaving 15 bases between. The CDR3 sequence is 18 residues long. The germline CDR1 and CDR2 sequences are SGHAT and FQNNGV. The CDR3 DNA is TGTGCCAGCAGCTTAGATCTGCTATCCAGGAGCTCTGGAAACACCATATATTTT. It translates to CASSLDLLSRSSGNTIYF.

This rearrangement joins TRBV14 to TRBJ2-1; D assignment may be TRBD1 or TRBD2 (6 bases each). V was trimmed by 4 bases and J by 3 bases, leaving 13 bases between them. The CDR3 contains 15 residues. Germline CDR1 reads SGHDN; CDR2 reads FVKESK. CDR3: CASSPFGGLYNEQFF. In DNA, the CDR3 is TGTGCCAGCAGCCCCTTCGGGGGCCTCTACAATGAGCAGTTCTTC.

V is TRBV6-5 and J is TRBJ2-3, with 7 positions matching TRBD1. V lost 4 bases to trimming and J lost 0 bases; unmatched junction nucleotides: 7. This CDR3 is 16 amino acids long. Looked up from germline, CDR1 is MNHEY and CDR2 is SVGAGI. CDR3 bases: TGTGCCAGCAGTTCCGACAGGGATCTTAGCACAGATACGCAGTATTTT. Translated: CASSSDRDLSTDTQYF.

This chain links TRBV5-4 with TRBJ2-7; 7 nucleotides line up with TRBD1. Germline V gene data show CDR1 as SGHNT and CDR2 as YYREEE (reference sequence). The CDR3 spans 11 residues. V gave up 4 bases and J gave up 5 bases; unmatched junction bases: 0. The CDR3 is CASSGTDEQYF. CDR3 coding DNA: TGTGCCAGCAGCGGGACAGACGAGCAGTACTTC. The entire variable domain, with the rest obtained from reference TRBV5-4 and TRBJ2-7, is as follows: ETGVTQSPTHLIKTRGQQVTLRCSSQSGHNTVSWYQQALGQGPQFIFQYYREEENGRGNFPPRFSGLQFPNYSSELNVNALELDDSALYLCASSGTDEQYFGPGTRLTVT.

This clonotype has more than one count but fewer than ten. The chain couples TRBV28 to TRBJ2-2; 9 bases are shared with TRBD1. The junction had 6 bases not matched to a gene; V was cut back by 5 bases and J by 2 bases. CDR3 length: 16 amino acids. Germline CDR1 and CDR2: MDHEN and SYDVKM. The CDR3 reads CASSPTGGINTGELFF. The CDR3 nucleotides read TGTGCCAGCAGTCCCACAGGGGGCATCAACACCGGGGAGCTGTTTTTT.

There are a few counts of this clonotype. Germline is not matched at one junction end, which may reflect a read error. The chain has TRBV4-3 and TRBJ2-5, with 10 bases lining up with TRBD1. Germline assignment: CDR1 LGHNA and CDR2 YSLEER. This CDR3 is built from 15 residues. For the CDR3, the DNA is TGTGCCAGCAGCCAAGGGACAGGGGCCGGGGAGACCCAGTACTTC. This gives the protein CASSQGTGAGETQYF.

This clonotype was seen once. The V call is TRBV4-3, the J call TRBJ1-1, with D uncertain. The CDR3 loop spans 17 amino acids. Per germline, CDR1 LGHNA and CDR2 YSLEER. Trimming removed 3 bases at V and 0 bases at J, with 17 bases between. The CDR3 bases are TGCGCCAGCAGCCACGGGGATCTAACAGTAATGAACACTGAAGCTTTCTTT. Translating gives CASSHGDLTVMNTEAFF.

This clonotype was counted at least ten times. V usage is TRBV19 and J usage is TRBJ2-2; 8 bases match TRBD1. The V gene end was trimmed by 7 bases and the J gene end by 1 base; junction bases not matched to a gene: 5. Germline V gene sequence: CDR1 LNHDA, CDR2 SQIVND (reference sequence). CDR3 length: 15 residues. CDR3 coding DNA: TGTGCCAGTACCCGACAGGGGATGAACACCGGGGAGCTGTTTTTT. This translates into CASTRQGMNTGELFF.

V and J are TRBV6-4 and TRBJ2-5, with 8 bases aligning to TRBD1. The CDR3 is 17 residues long. Trimming took 10 bases from V and 2 from J; bases not matched to a gene: 18. Looked up from germline, CDR1 is MRHNA and CDR2 is SNTAGT. The CDR3 here is CAINRGLLPCQQETQYF. CDR3 sequence (DNA): TGTGCCATCAACAGGGGGTTACTCCCTTGTCAGCAAGAGACCCAGTACTTC.

This clonotype appeared many times. The chain employs TRBV20-1 and TRBJ1-1; maybe TRBD1 (5 bases). Deletions cut 5 bases from V and 5 bases from J, with 21 bases between. From germline, CDR1 is DFQATT and CDR2 SNEGSKA (reference sequence). The CDR3 is 15 amino acids. The CDR3 region is CSAQTRDYTWTEAFF. Here the CDR3 DNA reads TGCAGTGCTCAAACCCGGGACTATACGTGGACTGAAGCTTTCTTT.

V is TRBV7-2 and J is TRBJ2-2; 9 bases are shared with TRBD1. The CDR3 totals 16 residues. The V segment lost 3 bases and the J segment 2 bases; nucleotides outside the gene matches: 4. CDR1 and CDR2 from the germline V gene are SGHTA and FQGNSA. The CDR3 is CASSLGTGYNTGELFF. The DNA for the CDR3 is TGTGCCAGCAGCTTGGGGACAGGGTATAACACCGGGGAGCTGTTTTTT.

This clonotype was seen repeatedly, ten times or more. The V gene is TRBV25-1, the J gene TRBJ2-7, with D hard to call. With 4 bases removed from V and 2 bases from J, the gap between germline ends came to 15 bases. CDR1 is MGHDK, CDR2 SYGVNS, per germline. CDR3 length equals 15 residues. CDR3 sequence: CASSGIGRRTYEQYF. In nucleotides, the CDR3 is TGTGCCAGCAGTGGGATCGGGCGCAGAACCTACGAGCAGTACTTC.

Only a few counts were recorded for this clonotype. CDR3 bases: TGTGCCAGCAGTTACCCCCCCTCGAACACCGGGGAGCTGTTTTTT. Amino acid sequence: CASSYPPSNTGELFF. The chain combines TRBV6-6 with TRBJ2-2; no firm D call. CDR3 length equals 15 residues. Per germline, CDR1 MNHNY and CDR2 SVGAGI (reference sequence). Trimming left V 2 bases short and J 0 bases short, with 7 bases between.

The chain joins TRBV6-6 to TRBJ1-1; 8 bases map to TRBD1. Unmatched junction bases numbered 2, after V lost 0 bases and J lost 11 bases. Germline loops: CDR1 MNHNY, CDR2 SVGAGI (reference sequence). The CDR3 runs to 12 residues. In DNA, the CDR3 is TGTGCCAGCAGTTACTCGGACAGGGAGGCTTTCTTT. It translates to CASSYSDREAFF.

This clonotype was detected many times. The chain links TRBV7-2 to TRBJ2-7; D is possibly TRBD2 (5 bases). Germline V gene data show CDR1 as SGHTA and CDR2 as FQGNSA. The ends were cut back, 2 bases at V and 3 bases at J, with 17 bases in the middle. CDR3 length: 16 residues. CDR3 region: CASSLSSGSAVYEQYF. The CDR3, as DNA: TGTGCCAGCAGCTTAAGCAGCGGTTCCGCCGTCTACGAGCAGTACTTC.

The gene calls are TRBV4-3 and TRBJ1-1; D gene ambiguous. The CDR3 has 13 residues. The germline V gene encodes CDR1 LGHNA and CDR2 YSLEER. V shed 1 base and J shed 2 bases, with 5 bases lying between them. CDR3 sequence (DNA): TGCGCCAGCAGCCAAGGGATTAACACTGAAGCTTTCTTT. Its translation is CASSQGINTEAFF.